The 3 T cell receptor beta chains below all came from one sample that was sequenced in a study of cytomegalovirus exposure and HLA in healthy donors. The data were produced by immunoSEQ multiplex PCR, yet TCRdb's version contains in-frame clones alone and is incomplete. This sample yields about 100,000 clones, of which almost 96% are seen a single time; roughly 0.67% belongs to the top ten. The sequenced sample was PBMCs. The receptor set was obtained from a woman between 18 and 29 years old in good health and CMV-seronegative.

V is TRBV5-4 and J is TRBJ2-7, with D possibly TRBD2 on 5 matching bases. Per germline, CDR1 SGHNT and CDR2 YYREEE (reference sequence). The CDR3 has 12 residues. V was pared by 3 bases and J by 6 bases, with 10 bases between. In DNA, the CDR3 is TGTGCCAGCAGCTACGGACTTGGCGAGCAGTACTTC. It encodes CASSYGLGEQYF.

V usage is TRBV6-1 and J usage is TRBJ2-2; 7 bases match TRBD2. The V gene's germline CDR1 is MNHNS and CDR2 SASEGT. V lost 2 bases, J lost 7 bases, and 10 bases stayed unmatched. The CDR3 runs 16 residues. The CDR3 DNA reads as TGTGCCAGCAGTGAAAACCCCAGAAGGACTAGCGGGGAGCTGTTTTTT. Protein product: CASSENPRRTSGELFF.

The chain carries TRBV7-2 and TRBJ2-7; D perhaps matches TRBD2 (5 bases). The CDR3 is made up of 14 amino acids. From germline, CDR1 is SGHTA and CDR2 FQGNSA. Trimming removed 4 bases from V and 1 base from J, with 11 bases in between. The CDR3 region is CASSSNSASYEQYF. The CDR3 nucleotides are TGTGCCAGCAGCTCGAATAGCGCTTCCTACGAGCAGTACTTC.